The table lists the clone carrying this T cell receptor beta chain with a count of one. Authors' analysis steps: Nucleated cell number was recorded as an estimate derived from reference gene primer amplification. Clones were read by immunoSEQ multiplex PCR, and TCRdb kept only the in-frame ones, dropping some. D and trimming come from the DNA, and the V and J calls and clone size come from that table. The data show 25,000 or so clones, with 94% seen just once and roughly 4% held by the top ten. This sample was taken from a study of blood T cell repertoires in COVID-19. Overall study context: Both acute and convalescent COVID-19 samples were obtained from the United States, Italy and Spain. PBMCs, B-cell-depleted T cells, or T cells provided the cDNA or gDNA that made up the material.

The CDR3 extends over 17 amino acids. Germline V lookup: CDR1 SGHRS, CDR2 YFSETQ. V lost 7 bases and J 5 bases, leaving 22 bases between the germline ends. The receptor's source is a woman in her fifties or sixties with active COVID-19. The V and J genes are TRBV5-1 and TRBJ1-6, with no clear D. Specimen: peripheral blood. The CDR3: CASGPDLQYGDNSPLHF. The DNA for the CDR3 is TGCGCCAGCGGCCCCGACCTCCAATACGGGGATAATTCACCCCTCCACTTT.